Sequencing of this T cell receptor beta chain was carried out in a study of blood T cell repertoires in COVID-19. Study overall: COVID-19 samples from acute and convalescent phases originated in the United States, Italy and Spain. PBMCs, B-cell-depleted T cells, or T cells provided the cDNA or gDNA that made up the material.

This clone was counted a single time. In the original processing: Estimation of nucleated cell counts relied on the amplification of reference gene primers. Sequenced by immunoSEQ multiplex PCR; TCRdb stores in-frame clones only, minus some. That table is the source of V, J and clone size, and D and trimming were worked out from the DNA. The sample holds under 95,000 clones, around 86% seen once. This receptor was identified in a man aged 40-50 years with acute or convalescent COVID-19. Sequencing was performed on peripheral blood.

CDR3 residues: CASSQVTGGIGTDTQYF. The CDR3 nucleotides read TGTGCCAGCAGCCAAGTCACAGGGGGCATTGGAACAGATACGCAGTATTTT. V and J are TRBV14 and TRBJ2-3; 9 bases are shared with TRBD1. Germline V gives CDR1 SGHDN, CDR2 FVKESK. V shed 1 base and J 3 bases; nucleotides not matched to a gene: 8. The CDR3 has 17 amino acids.